A selection of T cell receptor beta chains follows, all from one sample in a study of blood T cell repertoires in COVID-19. Using immunoSEQ multiplex PCR, the repertoire was profiled, and TCRdb retains in-frame clones only, with some absent. Here the sample spans about 20,000 clones, approximately 89% being singletons. Specimen: peripheral blood. Receptors originate from a human donor in a cohort sampled during active COVID-19. Both conserved end residues are part of each CDR3. Each record gives: J gene, V gene, D gene, CDR3 DNA, CDR3 protein. A D gene is named only where the DNA matches it firmly.

J: TRBJ1-3; V: TRBV6-2/TRBV6-3; D: TRBD1; DNA: TGTGCCAGCAGTTACTCAAGCAGACAGGGGAGAAGCTCTGGAAACACCATATATTTT; CDR3: CASSYSSRQGRSSGNTIYF
J: TRBJ2-3; V: TRBV6-5; D: NA; DNA: TGTGCCAGCAGTTTGAACAGGGGCACAGATACGCAGTATTTT; CDR3: CASSLNRGTDTQYF
J: TRBJ2-1; V: TRBV11-1; D: TRBD1; DNA: TGTGCCAGCACCTCAGGGGGACCGGTAGAGCAGTTCTTC; CDR3: CASTSGGPVEQFF
J: TRBJ2-7; V: TRBV6-1; D: NA; DNA: TGTGCCAGCAGTGAGGCCCTCCGAGGATCTGAGCAGTACTTC; CDR3: CASSEALRGSEQYF
J: TRBJ1-5; V: TRBV5-6; D: NA; DNA: TGTGCCAGCAGCGTAGGGGGTCAGCCCCAGCATTTT; CDR3: CASSVGGQPQHF
J: TRBJ2-7; V: TRBV4-1; D: TRBD2; DNA: TGCGCCAGCAGCCCTCTAGCGGGAGCTGCCGAGCAGTACTTC; CDR3: CASSPLAGAAEQYF
J: TRBJ2-1; V: TRBV19; D: TRBD2; DNA: TGTGCCAGTAGATCTTTAGCGGGCGCCTCCTACAATGAGCAGTTCTTC; CDR3: CASRSLAGASYNEQFF
J: TRBJ2-2; V: TRBV18; D: TRBD1; DNA: TGTGCCAGCTCACCACGGCAGGGGGACACCGGGGAGCTGTTTTTT; CDR3: CASSPRQGDTGELFF
J: TRBJ2-7; V: TRBV18; D: TRBD2; DNA: TGTGCCAGCTCACCAGGGGGGGATAGGGAGCAGTACTTC; CDR3: CASSPGGDREQYF
J: TRBJ1-2; V: TRBV28; D: NA; DNA: TGTGCCAGCACCTTTGGACTCAGTAATCGCTACACCTTC; CDR3: CASTFGLSNRYTF
J: TRBJ2-7; V: TRBV30; D: TRBD2; DNA: TGTGCCTGGAGTGCCGGGGGACTAGCGGGGACCTACGAGCAGTACTTC; CDR3: CAWSAGGLAGTYEQYF
J: TRBJ1-5; V: TRBV28; D: TRBD1; DNA: TGTGCCAGCAGTAAATACAGGGGGCGCAGTCAGCCCCAGCATTTT; CDR3: CASSKYRGRSQPQHF